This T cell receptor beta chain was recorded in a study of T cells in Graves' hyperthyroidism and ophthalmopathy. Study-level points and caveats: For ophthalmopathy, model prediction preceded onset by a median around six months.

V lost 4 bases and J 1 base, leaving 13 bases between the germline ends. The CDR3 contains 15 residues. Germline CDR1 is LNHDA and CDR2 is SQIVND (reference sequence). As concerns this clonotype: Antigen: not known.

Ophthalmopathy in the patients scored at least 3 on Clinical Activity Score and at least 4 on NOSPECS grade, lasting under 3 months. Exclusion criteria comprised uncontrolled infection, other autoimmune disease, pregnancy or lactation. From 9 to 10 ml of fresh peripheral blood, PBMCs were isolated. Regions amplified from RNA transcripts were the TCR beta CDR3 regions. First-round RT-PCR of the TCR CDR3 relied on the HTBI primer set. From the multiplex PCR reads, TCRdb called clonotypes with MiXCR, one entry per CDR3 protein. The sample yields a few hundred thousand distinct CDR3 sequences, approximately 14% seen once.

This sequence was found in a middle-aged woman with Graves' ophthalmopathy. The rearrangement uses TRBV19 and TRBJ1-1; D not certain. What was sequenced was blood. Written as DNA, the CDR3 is TGTGCCAGTAGTAGTATTTCAGAGGGGAACACTGAAGCTTTCTTT. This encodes CASSSISEGNTEAFF.